Listed below are T cell receptor beta chains from one sample, sequenced in a study of blood T cells in healthy people across ages. Each CDR3 protein is one row after TCRdb ran MiXCR on the 5' RACE reads. The sample lists about 1.5 million distinct CDR3 sequences; 42% were seen once. What was sequenced was blood. The receptors were gathered from a woman aged 18-29 years in good health. Each CDR3 is given with its conserved first and last residue. D genes are given only for firm matches. Clone size is not always given. Where it is, it says once, few, many or a class for expanded clones.

D	size	V	J	CDR3	DNA
TRBD1	.	TRBV20-1	TRBJ1-5	CSASRGQGVSNQPQHF	TGCAGTGCATCTCGGGGACAGGGCGTTAGCAATCAGCCCCAGCATTTT
TRBD2	few	TRBV5-5	TRBJ2-1	CASSPGSGAGNEQFF	TGTGCCAGCTCCCCCGGAAGCGGAGCGGGAAATGAGCAGTTCTTC
TRBD1	.	TRBV4-2	TRBJ2-3	CASSQEATGGPDTQYF	TGTGCCAGCAGCCAAGAAGCCACAGGGGGCCCAGATACGCAGTATTTT
.	once	TRBV21-1	TRBJ2-7	CASSKCERSTYEQYF	TGTGCCAGCAGCAAATGTGAGCGTAGTACCTACGAGCAGTACTTC
.	many	TRBV29-1	TRBJ2-7	CSVEGSQAYEQYF	TGCAGCGTTGAAGGTAGCCAGGCCTACGAGCAGTACTTC
TRBD2	many	TRBV4-2	TRBJ2-7	CASSHHVAGDNEQYF	TGTGCCAGCAGCCACCACGTAGCGGGAGATAACGAGCAGTACTTC
.	.	TRBV10-2	TRBJ2-6	CASGIGSSGANVLTF	TGCGCCAGCGGTATAGGGAGCTCTGGGGCCAACGTCCTGACTTTC
.	.	TRBV20-1	TRBJ2-1	CSHNLPGRVEQFF	TGCAGCCACAACCTTCCGGGGCGGGTTGAGCAGTTCTTC
TRBD1	.	TRBV18	TRBJ1-2	CASSPGPTGDAYGYTF	TGTGCCAGCTCACCAGGTCCCACAGGGGACGCCTATGGCTACACCTTC
TRBD1	.	TRBV5-1	TRBJ2-1	CASSFLTGSYNEQFF	TGCGCCAGCAGCTTTTTGACAGGGTCCTACAATGAGCAGTTCTTC
.	.	TRBV3-1	TRBJ2-5	CASSLISGREYQETQYF	TGTGCCAGCAGCCTTATATCGGGACGAGAGTACCAAGAGACCCAGTACTTC
TRBD1	few	TRBV12-3/TRBV12-4	TRBJ2-7	CASSPPGQASYEQYF	TGTGCCAGCAGCCCTCCGGGACAGGCCTCCTACGAGCAGTACTTC
.	.	TRBV5-6	TRBJ2-1	CSSSLGGNNEQFF	TGTTCCAGCAGCTTGGGCGGAAACAATGAGCAGTTCTTC
.	few	TRBV7-8	TRBJ1-5	CASSLGLAGHSNQPQHF	TGTGCCAGCAGCTTAGGATTGGCAGGCCATAGCAATCAGCCCCAGCATTTT
.	.	TRBV6-5	TRBJ2-1	CASTYSYEQFF	TGTGCCAGCACTTATAGCTATGAGCAGTTCTTC
TRBD1	.	TRBV7-2	TRBJ1-2	CASSVQGGSLDGYTF	TGTGCCAGCAGCGTCCAGGGGGGGTCCCTAGATGGCTACACCTTC
TRBD2	.	TRBV3-1	TRBJ2-1	CASRLLAGVGNEQFF	TGTGCCAGCAGGTTACTAGCGGGAGTAGGGAATGAGCAGTTCTTC
TRBD1	few	TRBV2	TRBJ1-2	CASNGQGLDGYTF	TGTGCCAGCAACGGACAGGGCCTAGATGGCTACACCTTC
TRBD2	few	TRBV7-6	TRBJ2-7	CASSYGTSGATYEQYF	TGTGCCAGCAGCTACGGGACTAGCGGGGCTACCTACGAGCAGTACTTC
.	few	TRBV20-1	TRBJ2-1	CSAPSFYSSYNEQFF	TGCAGTGCTCCCAGTTTTTACAGCTCCTACAATGAGCAGTTCTTC
TRBD1	.	TRBV12-3/TRBV12-4	TRBJ2-7	CASSRTGEAYEQYF	TGTGCCAGCAGTAGGACAGGGGAGGCCTACGAGCAGTACTTC
.	many	TRBV10-3	TRBJ2-3	CATSSSGSDTQYF	TGTGCCACCTCTTCATCCGGGTCAGATACGCAGTATTTT
.	.	TRBV4-1	TRBJ2-3	CASSQGPHLSVPTDTQYF	TGCGCCAGCAGCCAAGGCCCACATCTTAGCGTCCCCACAGATACGCAGTATTTT
.	few	TRBV12-3/TRBV12-4	TRBJ1-2	CASSVGGQANYGYTF	TGTGCCAGCAGTGTCGGGGGACAAGCTAACTATGGCTACACCTTC
TRBD2	.	TRBV7-7	TRBJ2-7	CASSTTSESSYNEQYF	TGTGCTAGCAGCACGACTAGCGAGAGCTCCTACAATGAGCAGTACTTC
.	.	TRBV6-5	TRBJ1-1	CASSSDGFWTEAFF	TGTGCCAGCAGCTCGGACGGCTTTTGGACTGAAGCTTTCTTT
TRBD1	.	TRBV6-5	TRBJ1-3	CASSYRQGSGNTIYF	TGTGCCAGCAGTTACCGACAGGGCTCTGGAAACACCATATATTTT
.	.	TRBV2	TRBJ2-7	CASRGAGSSYEQYF	TGTGCCAGCCGCGGTGCAGGGAGTAGTTACGAGCAGTACTTC
.	few	TRBV4-1	TRBJ1-1	CASSQVSGHLDTEAFF	TGCGCCAGCAGCCAAGTAAGCGGGCATCTTGACACTGAAGCTTTCTTT
.	.	TRBV10-3	TRBJ2-1	CAISPGVSSCNEQFF	TGTGCCATCAGCCCAGGGGTAAGCTCCTGCAATGAGCAGTTCTTC
.	.	TRBV6-1	TRBJ2-3	CAWRLAPDTSTDTQYF	TGTGCCTGGCGGCTAGCGCCTGACACTAGCACAGATACGCAGTATTTT
.	.	TRBV28	TRBJ1-4	CASSSPRRSSNEKLFF	TGTGCCAGCAGTTCCCCTAGACGGTCTTCTAATGAAAAACTGTTTTTT
TRBD2	.	TRBV9	TRBJ2-5	CASSQREGPQYF	TGTGCCAGCAGCCAGCGGGAGGGCCCTCAATACTTC
TRBD2	.	TRBV10-3	TRBJ2-1	CAIRVAGAGNEQFF	TGTGCCATCAGAGTGGCGGGAGCGGGGAATGAGCAGTTCTTC
TRBD1	few	TRBV12-3/TRBV12-4	TRBJ1-2	CASSPPGTASNYGYTF	TGTGCCAGCAGTCCCCCCGGGACAGCTTCTAACTATGGCTACACCTTC
TRBD2	.	TRBV9	TRBJ2-5	CASSARVGLAGGYQETQYF	TGTGCCAGCAGCGCCCGGGTAGGACTAGCGGGGGGCTACCAAGAGACCCAGTACTTC
.	.	TRBV5-4	TRBJ2-1	CASSLMGGPNEQFF	TGTGCCAGCAGCTTGATGGGGGGCCCTAATGAGCAGTTCTTC
.	.	TRBV12-3/TRBV12-4	TRBJ1-2	CASSFRAREKGGYTF	TGTGCCAGCAGTTTTCGGGCTCGGGAAAAGGGCGGCTACACCTTC
TRBD1	.	TRBV25-1	TRBJ1-4	CASSDPRGPGEKLFF	TGTGCCAGCAGTGACCCCAGGGGGCCTGGTGAAAAACTGTTTTTT
TRBD2	.	TRBV12-3/TRBV12-4	TRBJ2-7	CASSRGTSGTLGYNEQYF	TGTGCCAGCAGTCGCGGGACTAGCGGGACTCTGGGCTACAATGAGCAGTACTTC
.	.	TRBV4-1	TRBJ2-1	CASSQVRGEQFF	TGCGCCAGCAGCCAAGTGAGAGGTGAGCAGTTCTTC
TRBD1	.	TRBV4-1	TRBJ2-3	CASSQAMGTGARDTRYF	TGCGCCAGCAGCCAAGCGATGGGGACAGGAGCACGAGATACGCGGTATTTT
.	.	TRBV4-1	TRBJ1-5	CASSHEGRQPQHF	TGCGCCAGCAGCCATGAAGGAAGGCAGCCCCAGCATTTT
TRBD2	.	TRBV6-2/TRBV6-3	TRBJ2-3	CASSYWGLAETDTQYF	TGTGCCAGCAGTTACTGGGGACTAGCGGAGACAGATACGCAGTATTTT
TRBD2	.	TRBV4-2	TRBJ2-1	CASSQDHSAGAYNEQFF	TGTGCCAGCAGCCAAGATCATTCCGCGGGAGCGTACAATGAGCAGTTCTTC
TRBD1	.	TRBV12-3/TRBV12-4	TRBJ1-5	CASSSSRDREQPQHF	TGTGCCAGCAGTTCGTCCCGGGACAGGGAACAGCCCCAGCATTTT
.	few	TRBV3-1	TRBJ1-5	CASSPQRGGNQPQHF	TGTGCCAGCAGCCCACAGCGGGGGGGCAATCAGCCCCAGCATTTT
.	few	TRBV10-3	TRBJ1-2	CAISKDSSYGYTF	TGTGCCATCAGTAAGGACAGCTCCTATGGCTACACCTTC
.	.	TRBV4-1	TRBJ1-1	CASSQGNMNTEAFF	TGCGCCAGCAGCCAAGGCAATATGAACACTGAAGCTTTCTTT
.	.	TRBV25-1	TRBJ1-2	CASSELSQDYGYTF	TGTGCCAGCAGTGAATTGAGCCAGGACTATGGCTACACCTTC
TRBD2	.	TRBV7-9	TRBJ2-1	CASRDSGTSGSNEQFF	TGTGCCAGCAGAGACTCCGGGACTAGCGGGAGCAATGAGCAGTTCTTC
TRBD2	few	TRBV27	TRBJ2-3	CASSLSASGQSTDTQYF	TGTGCCAGCAGTTTATCGGCTAGCGGGCAGAGCACAGATACGCAGTATTTT
TRBD1	once	TRBV7-8	TRBJ2-1	CASIEGTANYNEQFF	TGTGCCAGCATCGAGGGGACAGCCAACTACAATGAGCAGTTCTTT
.	.	TRBV7-6	TRBJ2-1	CASSWGPRGRKTYNEQFF	TGTGCCAGCAGCTGGGGACCCCGAGGGAGAAAAACATACAATGAGCAGTTCTTC